The 14 T cell receptor beta chains below all came from one sample that was sequenced in a study of blood T cell repertoires in COVID-19. Clones were sequenced by immunoSEQ multiplex PCR, and TCRdb holds only the in-frame ones, with some missing. The sample holds 150,000 to 200,000 clones, more than 70% seen once. Sequencing input: PBMCs or T cells enriched from blood (not recorded which). These receptors all come from a man aged 60-69 years who had recovered from COVID-19.

This rearrangement joins TRBV6-2 or TRBV6-3 to TRBJ1-5; D is possibly TRBD1 (5 bases). Germline V gene data show CDR1 as MNHEY and CDR2 as SVGEGT. The CDR3 has 13 residues. With 2 bases removed from V and 7 bases from J, the gap between germline ends came to 9 bases. CDR3 DNA: TGTGCCAGCAGTTACCCCGGGGGACAGCCCCAGCATTTT. It translates to CASSYPGGQPQHF.

This chain links TRBV6-1 with TRBJ2-6, with D possibly being TRBD1 (6 bases). With 2 bases removed from V and 4 bases from J, the gap between germline ends came to 15 bases. Germline CDR1 reads MNHNS; CDR2 reads SASEGT. The CDR3 is made up of 17 amino acids. The CDR3 loop is CASSERGRGSGANVLTF. In DNA, the CDR3 is TGTGCCAGCAGTGAACGGGGCAGGGGATCCGGGGCCAACGTCCTGACTTTC.

The chain employs TRBV6-2 or TRBV6-3 and TRBJ2-2; 14 bases match TRBD2. CDR3 length: 19 residues. Germline V gene lookup returns CDR1 MNHEY and CDR2 SVGEGT. J gave up 0 bases and V 5 bases, and 8 bases lay outside the gene matches. The CDR3 DNA sequence: TGTGCCAGCAGTAACCGACTAGCGGGGGGGATTTCGAACACCGGGGAGCTGTTTTTT. Protein sequence: CASSNRLAGGISNTGELFF.

This chain uses TRBV5-1 with TRBJ2-7, with TRBD2 identical over 8 bases. The J segment lost 2 bases and the V segment lost 4 bases, leaving 5 bases of the junction unmatched. The V gene's germline CDR1 is SGHRS and CDR2 YFSETQ. The CDR3 consists of 14 residues. DNA of the CDR3: TGCGCCAGCAGCGCCCAGACTAGCGCCTACGAGCAGTACTTC. Translating it yields CASSAQTSAYEQYF. Full variable domain (rest looked up from reference TRBV5-1 and TRBJ2-7): KAGVTQTPRYLIKTRGQQVTLSCSPISGHRSVSWYQQTPGQGLQFLFEYFSETQRNKGNFPGRFSGRQFSNSRSEMNVSTLELGDSALYLCASSAQTSAYEQYFGPGTRLTVT.

V and J are TRBV6-5 and TRBJ1-5, with D unclear. V was trimmed by 6 bases and J by 2 bases, leaving 8 bases between them. CDR1 and CDR2 (germline): MNHEY, SVGAGI. The CDR3 has 13 residues. In DNA form, the CDR3 reads TGTGCCAGCAGCGAGAATGGCAATCAGCCCCAGCATTTT. This codes for CASSENGNQPQHF.

The rearrangement links TRBV9 to TRBJ2-2; tentative D call: TRBD1 (6 bases). V lost 5 bases, J lost 7 bases, and 9 bases lay in between. Germline loops: CDR1 SGDLS, CDR2 YYNGEE. The CDR3 contains 12 residues. Here the CDR3 reads CASSQGIGELFF. CDR3 nucleotide sequence: TGTGCCAGCAGTCAGGGGATCGGGGAGCTGTTTTTT.

The chain couples TRBV9 to TRBJ2-2, with a tentative D call TRBD2 (6 bases). The CDR3 is 16 amino acids. Germline CDR1 SGDLS, CDR2 YYNGEE. The V end was cut by 0 bases, the J end by 6 bases, with 15 bases between. CDR3 sequence: CASSVDGGEWAGELFF. CDR3 DNA sequence: TGTGCCAGCAGCGTAGACGGGGGAGAGTGGGCCGGGGAGCTGTTTTTT. The variable domain in full, completed from reference TRBV9 and TRBJ2-2, reads DSGVTQTPKHLITATGQRVTLRCSPRSGDLSVYWYQQSLDQGLQFLIQYYNGEERAKGNILERFSAQQFPDLHSELNLSSLELGDSALYFCASSVDGGEWAGELFFGEGSRLTVL.

This rearrangement joins TRBV1 to TRBJ1-5; the table's TRBD1 call for D was not verified on the DNA. TRBV1 is a known pseudogene. The CDR3 contains 17 residues. As DNA, the CDR3 is TGCACCAGCAGCCATATTACGGACAGACAGGGCAATCAGCCCCAGCATTTT. This gives the protein CTSSHITDRQGNQPQHF.

There are a few counts of this clone. V gene TRBV28 combines with J gene TRBJ1-5; 7 nucleotides align to TRBD1. From germline, CDR1 is MDHEN and CDR2 SYDVKM. CDR3 length: 16 amino acids. With 3 bases clipped from V and 5 bases from J, the junction kept 10 bases outside the gene matches. CDR3 coding DNA: TGTGCCAGCAGTTTTGTAGGGGGCGCAACCGATCAGCCCCAGCATTTT. Amino acid sequence: CASSFVGGATDQPQHF.

The gene calls are TRBV3-1 (or the pseudogene TRBV3-2) and TRBJ1-1, with D unresolved. This CDR3 contains 14 residues. The V and J ends lost 2 bases and 1 base respectively, with 8 bases between them. The V gene's germline CDR1 is LGHDT and CDR2 YNNKEL (reference sequence). For the CDR3, the DNA is TGTGCCAGCAGCCAAAGACATAGGAACACTGAAGCTTTCTTT. Translating gives CASSQRHRNTEAFF.

CDR3 amino acids: CASSLSGSIPDTQYF. As DNA, the CDR3 is TGTGCCAGCAGCTTATCTGGTAGTATACCAGATACGCAGTATTTT. The chain uses TRBV7-9 and TRBJ2-3; D is ambiguous. The germline V and J ends were trimmed by 2 bases and 4 bases, with 13 bases remaining between them. The CDR3 spans 15 residues. CDR1 and CDR2 from the germline V gene are SEHNR and FQNEAQ (reference sequence).

A single count supports this clone. The rearrangement uses TRBV27 and TRBJ2-5; D is possibly TRBD2 (6 bases). Germline V gives CDR1 MNHEY, CDR2 SMNVEV (reference sequence). The CDR3 spans 14 residues. V lost 2 bases and J 4 bases, leaving 11 bases between the germline ends. CDR3 sequence reads: CASSLRGILETQYF. CDR3 DNA sequence: TGTGCCAGCAGTTTACGGGGGATCCTAGAGACCCAGTACTTC.

The chain combines TRBV12-3 or TRBV12-4 with TRBJ1-1; D gene ambiguous. V shed 2 bases and J shed 0 bases, with 4 bases lying between them. There are 13 residues in the CDR3. The CDR3 DNA reads as TGTGCCAGCAGTTTATCTGTGAACACTGAAGCTTTCTTT. This encodes CASSLSVNTEAFF.

This rearrangement joins TRBV6-4 to TRBJ1-1, with 11 bases that match TRBD1. V lost 6 bases, J lost 7 bases, and 7 bases stayed unmatched. The germline V gene has CDR1 MRHNA and CDR2 SNTAGT. CDR3 size: 14 residues. The CDR3, as DNA: TGTGCCAGCAGGGGGGACAGGGGGTCTGGTGAAGCTTTCTTT. It yields the protein CASRGDRGSGEAFF.